This entry features one T cell receptor beta chain sequence. The antigen is undetermined. TCRdb reprocessed the 5' RACE reads and stores each CDR3 protein as one record, lacking DNA. The sample has about 410,000 distinct CDR3 sequences. Germline lookup yields CDR1 SGHRS and CDR2 YFSETQ. The CDR3 is 17 amino acids. This sample is part of a study of T cells expressing NK-cell markers. Study details: From sorted CD3+CD56+NKG2C+, CD3+CD56+NKG2C- and CD3+CD56-NKG2C+ T cells came the TCR beta repertoires. Eight donors were sequenced, of whom seven were HCMV-seropositive, while the remaining one was HCMV-seronegative. Study-level results: CD8+ T cells in over 5 donors included dominant NKG2C+ clonotypes at roughly 1.0-7.5%.

Sequences were obtained from blood T cells: a sorted CD56 or NKG2C T cell subset, CD4+ or CD8+ T cells, or bulk PBMC T cells (not recorded which). The V and J genes are TRBV5-1 and TRBJ2-1. This clonotype was obtained from a woman aged 50 to 60 in good health. CDR3 residues: CASSNMATSDSYNEQFF.